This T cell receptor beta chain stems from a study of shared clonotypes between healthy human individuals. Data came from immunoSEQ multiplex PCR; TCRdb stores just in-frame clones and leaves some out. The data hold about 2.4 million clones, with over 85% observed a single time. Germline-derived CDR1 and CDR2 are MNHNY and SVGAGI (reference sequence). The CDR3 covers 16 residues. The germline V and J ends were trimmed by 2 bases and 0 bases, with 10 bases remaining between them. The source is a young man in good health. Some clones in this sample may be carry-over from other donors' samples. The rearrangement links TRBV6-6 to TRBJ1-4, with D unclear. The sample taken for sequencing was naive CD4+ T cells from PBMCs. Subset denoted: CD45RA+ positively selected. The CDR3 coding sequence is TGTGCCAGCAGTTACCCTTTTTCAGCAACTAATGAAAAACTGTTTTTT. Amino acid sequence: CASSYPFSATNEKLFF.